These T cell receptor beta chains were read from a single sample in a study of blood T cell repertoires in COVID-19. Repertoires were generated with immunoSEQ multiplex PCR, while TCRdb's copy carries only in-frame clones and drops some. The sample yields 250,000 to 400,000 clones, under 90% seen once. The specimen was peripheral blood. These receptors were collected from a woman younger than 45 with COVID-19, enrolled during active disease. Each CDR3 is given with its conserved first and last residue. D genes are given only for firm matches.

cdr3_aa,cdr3_nt,v_call,d_call,j_call
CASTRTSGRADTQYF,TGTGCCAGCACCAGGACTAGCGGGAGGGCAGATACGCAGTATTTT,TRBV6-5,TRBD2,TRBJ2-3
CASGLADSYEQYF,TGTGCCAGCGGCTTAGCGGATTCCTACGAGCAGTACTTC,TRBV27,-,TRBJ2-7
CASSTFTPGTDSTKGYTF,TGTGCCAGCAGCACTTTCACTCCCGGGACAGACTCTACGAAGGGCTACACCTTC,TRBV7-2,TRBD1,TRBJ1-2
CASSSGSYNEQFF,TGCGCCAGCTCATCGGGTTCCTACAATGAGCAGTTCTTC,TRBV5-1,-,TRBJ2-1
CASSLKSFYGYTF,TGTGCCAGCAGTTTAAAATCGTTCTATGGCTACACCTTC,TRBV12-3/TRBV12-4,-,TRBJ1-2
CASSSPNSGNTEAFF,TGTGCCAGTAGTTCTCCCAACTCAGGGAACACTGAAGCTTTCTTT,TRBV19,-,TRBJ1-1
CASSLLQGAKTEAFF,TGCGCCAGCAGCCTCTTACAGGGGGCGAAAACTGAAGCTTTCTTT,TRBV5-1,TRBD1,TRBJ1-1
CASSLRGPPAIYQPQHF,TGTGCCAGCAGTTTAAGGGGGCCACCGGCCATATATCAGCCCCAGCATTTT,TRBV27,TRBD1,TRBJ1-5
CASSQVGGWNEQYF,TGTGCCAGCAGCCAAGTCGGGGGTTGGAACGAGCAGTACTTC,TRBV14,-,TRBJ2-7
CASSLAGGINEQFF,TGTGCCAGCAGTCTAGCGGGAGGGATCAATGAGCAGTTCTTC,TRBV6-2/TRBV6-3,TRBD2,TRBJ2-1
CASTGGTEAFF,TGTGCCAGCACTGGGGGGACTGAAGCTTTCTTT,TRBV5-6,-,TRBJ1-1